Following are 25 T cell receptor beta chains from one sample sequenced in a study of graft-versus-host responses after intestinal transplantation. The antigens for these receptors are not known. Sequenced by immunoSEQ multiplex PCR; TCRdb stores in-frame clones only, minus some. The table includes more than 70,000 clones, 85% to 95% detected once. This material consisted of unstimulated CD8+ T cells sorted from spleen or lymph node cells, taken before transplant. Receptors were obtained from a human donor who was the organ donor for an intestinal transplant.

The chain uses TRBV27 and TRBJ2-5, with 10 bases identical to TRBD2. Trimming removed 5 bases from V and 2 bases from J; junction bases left unmatched: 14. The CDR3 spans 18 residues. CDR1 and CDR2 from the germline V gene are MNHEY and SMNVEV (reference sequence). The CDR3 here is CASSALAGAGPDQETQYF. Here the CDR3 DNA reads TGTGCCAGCAGTGCCCTAGCGGGGGCCGGGCCGGATCAAGAGACCCAGTACTTC.

This CDR3 is CATSRDGGGGETQYF. The CDR3 DNA reads TGTGCCACCAGCAGAGATGGGGGGGGAGGAGAGACCCAGTACTTC. This sequence joins TRBV15 and TRBJ2-5; 7 nucleotides line up with TRBD2. Losses at the gene ends were 0 bases for V and 4 bases for J; bases not matched to a gene: 5. The CDR3 is 15 amino acids. The germline CDR1 and CDR2 sequences are LNHNV and YYDKDF (reference sequence).

The rearrangement links TRBV27 to TRBJ1-2; tentative D call: TRBD1 (5 bases). This CDR3 is built from 14 residues. Trimming took off 3 bases at V and 2 bases at J, with 10 bases between the two ends. Germline CDR1 and CDR2: MNHEY and SMNVEV (reference sequence). This chain's CDR3 is CASSFGGANYGYTF. The CDR3 DNA is TGTGCCAGCAGTTTCGGAGGGGCCAACTATGGCTACACCTTC.

This chain uses TRBV6-1 with TRBJ2-3, with 8 bases matching TRBD2. The V gene end was trimmed by 9 bases and the J gene end by 6 bases; junction bases not matched to a gene: 11. The CDR3 is made up of 14 amino acids. Germline CDR1 is MNHNS and CDR2 is SASEGT. The CDR3 DNA reads as TGTGCCAGTGTTGAGACGGGGGGGCCGGATACGCAGTATTTT. This codes for CASVETGGPDTQYF.

The genes are TRBV27 and TRBJ2-5; tentative D call: TRBD2 (5 bases). The germline V gene encodes CDR1 MNHEY and CDR2 SMNVEV (reference sequence). V was cut by 5 bases and J by 5 bases, with 12 bases left in between. The CDR3 spans 13 residues. As DNA, the CDR3 is TGTGCCAGCAGTCCAACGGGATGGGAGACCCAGTACTTC. As protein: CASSPTGWETQYF.

CDR3 in amino acids: CASSQELVGGASNEKLFF. In DNA form, the CDR3 reads TGCGCCAGCAGCCAAGAGTTAGTCGGGGGGGCAAGTAATGAAAAACTGTTTTTT. The chain carries TRBV4-1 and TRBJ1-4; perhaps TRBD1 as D (6 bases). The CDR3 runs 18 residues. Trimming left V 0 bases short and J 4 bases short, with 18 bases between. Germline CDR1 and CDR2: MGHRA and YSYEKL.

This chain connects TRBV27 to TRBJ2-5; 8 bases are shared with TRBD1. The CDR3 extends over 14 amino acids. J lost 6 bases, V lost 6 bases, and 9 bases had no gene match. CDR1 is MNHEY and CDR2 is SMNVEV in the germline V gene (reference sequence). CDR3 nucleotide sequence: TGTGCCAGCAGCCCCACAGGGGGAGTGAAGACCCAGTACTTC. This gives the protein CASSPTGGVKTQYF.

The V call is TRBV7-3, the J call TRBJ2-5, with 14 positions matching TRBD2. The DNA matches TRBJ2-7 better at its end, which makes the J call doubtful. This CDR3 has 20 amino acids. Germline V gene lookup returns CDR1 SGHTA and CDR2 FQGTGA. The CDR3, as DNA: TGTGCCAGCAGCTTAACGGGACTAGCGGGGGAGATCCCTAGCTCCTACGAGCAGTACTTC. Protein: CASSLTGLAGEIPSSYEQYF.

A single count supports this clone. This chain links TRBV19 with TRBJ2-7, with D perhaps TRBD1 (6 bases). Germline V gene lookup returns CDR1 LNHDA and CDR2 SQIVND (reference sequence). The CDR3 runs 15 residues. V dropped 1 base and J dropped 3 bases, with 13 bases sitting between them. The CDR3 nucleotides are TGTGCCAGTAGTATAGGGTCGGGACATTTCTACGAGCAGTACTTC. This encodes CASSIGSGHFYEQYF.

The J gene is TRBJ1-1, the V gene TRBV5-6, with 7 bases fitting TRBD1. V shed 4 bases, J shed 6 bases, and the junction held 9 bases outside the gene matches. In germline, CDR1 is SGHDT, CDR2 YYEEEE. The CDR3 is 14 amino acids. In nucleotides, the CDR3 is TGTGCCAGCAGCGAGCAGGGGGTGCTGGCTGAAGCTTTCTTT. This gives the protein CASSEQGVLAEAFF.

CDR3 in amino acids: CASSPSGQDYGYTF. The DNA for the CDR3 is TGCGCCAGCAGCCCCTCGGGACAGGACTATGGCTACACCTTC. V gene TRBV4-1 combines with J gene TRBJ1-2; the match to TRBD1 covers 8 bases. The CDR3 extends over 14 amino acids. Trimming removed 4 bases from V and 3 bases from J; junction bases left unmatched: 4. Germline CDR1 is MGHRA and CDR2 is YSYEKL.

The genes are TRBV4-3 and TRBJ2-2; TRBD1 agrees at 9 bases. V shed 0 bases and J 7 bases; nucleotides not matched to a gene: 12. CDR1 LGHNA and CDR2 YSLEER come from the germline V gene. CDR3 length: 18 residues. The CDR3 loop is CASSQEIGQQGANGELFF. The CDR3 nucleotides read TGCGCCAGCAGCCAAGAAATCGGTCAACAGGGGGCAAACGGGGAGCTGTTTTTT.

The chain employs TRBV5-4 and TRBJ2-7; D is uncertain. CDR1 SGHNT and CDR2 YYREEE come from the germline V gene (reference sequence). The CDR3 contains 13 residues. Trimming took 3 bases from V and 0 from J, leaving 7 bases between them. The DNA of the CDR3 is TGTGCCAGCAGCTATAGTTCCTCCTACGAGCAGTACTTC. Its translation: CASSYSSSYEQYF.

V usage is TRBV6-5 and J usage is TRBJ1-5; 11 bases fit TRBD1. CDR1 and CDR2 (germline): MNHEY, SVGAGI. V lost 0 bases and J lost 6; bases outside the gene matches: 1. This CDR3 is 15 amino acids long. This chain's CDR3 is CASSYSGTGGQPQHF. CDR3 bases: TGTGCCAGCAGTTACTCGGGGACAGGGGGTCAGCCCCAGCATTTT.

The chain carries TRBV21-1 and TRBJ2-2; TRBD2 is taken as the D call from the table, unchecked against the DNA. TRBV21-1 is deemed a pseudogene. The length of the CDR3 is 15 residues. The CDR3 coding sequence is TGTGCCACTCCACCGGGATCTCTTTTTCGCGGGGAGCTGTTTTTT. The encoded protein is CATPPGSLFRGELFF.

V gene TRBV4-1 combines with J gene TRBJ2-1; a weak D match, TRBD2 (6 bases). Germline V gene lookup returns CDR1 MGHRA and CDR2 YSYEKL. The CDR3 spans 15 residues. V dropped 4 bases and J dropped 0 bases, with 10 bases sitting between them. Here the CDR3 DNA reads TGCGCCAGCAGCCCGGGGGTCCTCTCCTACAATGAGCAGTTCTTC. Protein: CASSPGVLSYNEQFF.

The count of this clone is one. V is TRBV6-1 and J is TRBJ2-6; TRBD2 is a possible D gene (6 bases). V lost 6 bases and J lost 6, with 9 bases in between. This CDR3 has 13 amino acids. Germline CDR1 MNHNS, CDR2 SASEGT. CDR3 amino acids: CASRDYPANVLTF. In DNA, the CDR3 is TGTGCCAGCAGGGACTACCCGGCCAACGTCCTGACTTTC.

The CDR3 here is CASSSSLGQYQETQYF. The CDR3 DNA is TGTGCCAGTAGTAGCTCTTTAGGACAGTACCAAGAGACCCAGTACTTC. The chain is built from TRBV19 and TRBJ2-5; possibly TRBD1 for D (6 bases). The germline V gene encodes CDR1 LNHDA and CDR2 SQIVND (reference sequence). This CDR3 is built from 16 residues. V gave up 4 bases and J gave up 0 bases, with 15 bases separating them.

The genes are TRBV5-6 and TRBJ1-2; TRBD1 is a possible D gene (6 bases). The CDR3 has 13 amino acids. Germline CDR1 reads SGHDT; CDR2 reads YYEEEE. V gave up 7 bases and J gave up 1 base, with 11 bases separating them. The CDR3 sequence: CASEDSLNYGYTF. The CDR3 bases are TGTGCCAGCGAGGACAGCCTTAACTATGGCTACACCTTC.

This clone has a single count. This chain links TRBV7-6 with TRBJ2-1; 11 nucleotides agree with TRBD2. Germline-derived CDR1 and CDR2 are SGHVS and FNYEAQ. This CDR3 spans 16 amino acids. The V gene end was trimmed by 3 bases and the J gene end by 8 bases; junction bases not matched to a gene: 9. The chain's CDR3 is CASSLLAGGRWDEQFF. DNA of the CDR3: TGTGCCAGCAGCTTGTTAGCGGGGGGGCGATGGGATGAGCAGTTCTTC.

The chain joins TRBV28 to TRBJ2-7; a weak D match, TRBD2 (6 bases). The CDR3 is 13 residues long. Trimming shortened V by 8 bases and J by 6 bases, and 17 bases separated the two germline ends. Per germline, CDR1 MDHEN and CDR2 SYDVKM. CDR3 sequence (DNA): TGTGCCAGCGGACCGGCGGGGACCGCCGAGCAGTACTTC. Amino acid sequence: CASGPAGTAEQYF. Variable domain in full (rest from reference TRBV28 and TRBJ2-7): DVKVTQSSRYLVKRTGEKVFLECVQDMDHENMFWYRQDPGLGLRLIYFSYDVKMKEKGDIPEGYSVSREKKERFSLILESASTNQTSMYLCASGPAGTAEQYFGPGTRLTVT.

The V gene is TRBV9, the J gene TRBJ2-3; D is possibly TRBD2 (7 bases). Germline V gene data show CDR1 as SGDLS and CDR2 as YYNGEE. The V and J ends lost 0 bases and 6 bases respectively, with 17 bases between them. The CDR3 is 16 amino acids. The CDR3 loop reads CASSVEGGGTHDTQYF. The CDR3 bases are TGTGCCAGCAGCGTAGAAGGGGGGGGGACGCACGATACGCAGTATTTT.

The J gene is TRBJ2-7, the V gene TRBV9; D uncertain. The CDR3 covers 14 residues. CDR1 is SGDLS and CDR2 is YYNGEE in the germline V gene. V lost 0 bases to trimming and J lost 5 bases, with 12 bases between them. The CDR3 nucleotides are TGTGCCAGCAGCGTAGCTAGTGTAGCAAACGAGCAGTACTTC. As protein: CASSVASVANEQYF.

The sample holds one count of this clone. The chain recombines TRBV19 with TRBJ2-3, with 10 positions matching TRBD1. Germline assignment: CDR1 LNHDA and CDR2 SQIVND (reference sequence). The CDR3 is made up of 18 amino acids. Trimming took 8 bases from V and 4 from J; bases not matched to a gene: 18. The CDR3 DNA is TGTGCCAGTGGTAGTATAAGCGGACAGGGGGATAGTCCAGATACGCAGTATTTT. Its protein product is CASGSISGQGDSPDTQYF.

The genes are TRBV5-6 and TRBJ2-7; no reliable D call. The CDR3 length is 12 residues. V was clipped by 4 bases and J by 0 bases, with 5 bases between them. The germline V gene encodes CDR1 SGHDT and CDR2 YYEEEE. The chain's CDR3 is CASSTYSYEQYF. CDR3 nucleotide sequence: TGTGCCAGCAGCACCTACTCCTACGAGCAGTACTTC.